This paragraph reports one T cell receptor (beta chain). The V end lost 5 bases, the J end lost 4 bases, and 9 bases lay between the germline ends. The CDR3 contains 13 residues. Germline lookup yields CDR1 SEHNR and CDR2 FQNEAQ (reference sequence). The protocol was immunoSEQ multiplex PCR, while the TCRdb copy is restricted to in-frame clones and leaves out a portion. The table includes tens of thousands of clones, more than 70% detected once. This sample was included in a study of OX40 agonist ivuxolimab in advanced cancers. The chain uses TRBV7-9 and TRBJ1-3; no clear D gene. The specimen comprised CD4+ or CD8+ T cells sorted from blood, sampled in a trial of the OX40 agonist ivuxolimab. The TCR comes from an adult with an advanced solid tumor such as melanoma, head and neck, liver or kidney cancer. CDR3 loop: CASSRDKGNTIYF. The CDR3 DNA follows: TGTGCCAGCAGCCGAGACAAAGGAAACACCATATATTTT.